The 7 T cell receptor beta chains presented below share a single source sample, sequenced in a study of CD8 T cells in ankylosing spondylitis. Each CDR3 protein is one row after TCRdb ran MiXCR on the 5' RACE reads. The data show under 300,000 distinct CDR3 sequences, about 10% seen once. The sequencing input was blood, either unsorted or a sorted T cell fraction (not recorded which). The receptors were gathered from a male donor with ankylosing spondylitis or in good health (not recorded which).

The V and J genes are TRBV20-1 and TRBJ2-6; 10 bases align to TRBD2. Germline lookup yields CDR1 DFQATT and CDR2 SNEGSKA (reference sequence). The CDR3 runs 17 residues. Unmatched junction bases numbered 7, after V lost 4 bases and J lost 1 base. The chain's CDR3 is CSAIAGGLLSGANVLTF. In nucleotides, the CDR3 is TGCAGTGCTATAGCGGGAGGCCTACTATCTGGGGCCAACGTCCTGACTTTC.

This sequence joins TRBV7-2 and TRBJ1-1, with 7 nucleotides matching TRBD1. This CDR3 has 14 residues. V was pared by 4 bases and J by 5 bases, with 7 bases of the junction left unmatched. Per germline, CDR1 SGHTA and CDR2 FQGNSA. CDR3 bases: TGTGCCAGCAGCTCACTGACAGGGATTACTGAAGCTTTCTTT. It is translated as CASSSLTGITEAFF.

In its sample, this clonotype was seen many times. The chain combines TRBV20-1 with TRBJ2-1; D uncertain. The CDR3 has 14 residues. Germline values: CDR1 DFQATT, CDR2 SNEGSKA (reference sequence). Deletions cut 4 bases from V and 3 bases from J, with 13 bases between. CDR3 sequence: CSAISNAFYNEQFF. The CDR3 DNA is TGCAGTGCTATTAGCAACGCATTCTACAATGAGCAGTTCTTC.

This clonotype was detected many times. The V call is TRBV5-6, the J call TRBJ2-7; the match to TRBD1 covers 7 bases. Trimming removed 4 bases from V and 10 bases from J; junction bases left unmatched: 5. CDR1 and CDR2 (germline): SGHDT, YYEEEE. The CDR3 is 11 residues long. DNA for the CDR3: TGTGCCAGCAGCGGGGACAGCCAACAGTACTTC. This codes for CASSGDSQQYF.

This clonotype was counted ten times or more. The V gene is TRBV29-1, the J gene TRBJ1-2; TRBD1 might be the D (6 bases). The CDR3 is made up of 13 amino acids. The V gene's germline CDR1 is SQVTM and CDR2 ANQGSEA. Trimming removed 7 bases from V and 5 bases from J, with 17 bases in between. CDR3 DNA sequence: TGCAGCGCCATTGGGGGGGGCTCGTATGGCTACACCTTC. It codes for CSAIGGGSYGYTF. The variable domain in full, with the rest retrieved from reference TRBV29-1 and TRBJ1-2, is SAVISQKPSRDICQRGTSLTIQCQVDSQVTMMFWYRQQPGQSLTLIATANQGSEATYESGFVIDKFPISRPNLTFSTLTVSNMSPEDSSIYLCSAIGGGSYGYTFGSGTRLTVV.

This clonotype was counted at least ten times. The J gene is TRBJ1-1, the V gene TRBV4-2, with a tentative D call TRBD1 (5 bases). The CDR3 has 15 amino acids. The V gene lost 4 bases and the J gene lost 5 bases, with 17 bases spanning the gap. Germline lookup yields CDR1 LGHNA and CDR2 YNFKEQ. Here the CDR3 reads CASSPGGSRDTEAFF. CDR3 bases: TGTGCCAGCAGCCCCGGGGGGTCCCGGGATACTGAAGCTTTCTTT.

This clonotype showed up many times. The chain couples TRBV5-1 to TRBJ2-1; D is possibly TRBD2 (6 bases). Per germline, CDR1 SGHRS and CDR2 YFSETQ. This CDR3 contains 14 residues. V was shortened by 0 bases and J by 8 bases, with 12 bases between the two germline ends. CDR3 nucleotide sequence: TGCGCCAGCAGCTTGGCGGAGGGGTCCGATGAGCAGTTCTTC. Its protein is CASSLAEGSDEQFF. Full variable domain (missing parts from reference TRBV5-1 and TRBJ2-1): KAGVTQTPRYLIKTRGQQVTLSCSPISGHRSVSWYQQTPGQGLQFLFEYFSETQRNKGNFPGRFSGRQFSNSRSEMNVSTLELGDSALYLCASSLAEGSDEQFFGPGTRLTVL.